The rows below give T cell receptor beta chains drawn from one sample of a study of OX40 agonist ivuxolimab in advanced cancers. TCRdb's copy holds only in-frame clones and misses some; the assay was immunoSEQ multiplex PCR. The sample includes about 91,000 clones, approximately 90% of them seen just once. The material was CD4+ or CD8+ T cells sorted from blood, obtained in a trial of the OX40 agonist ivuxolimab. The source of these receptors is an adult with an advanced solid tumor such as melanoma, head and neck, liver or kidney cancer. Both conserved end residues are part of each CDR3. Each record gives: clone size, D gene, J gene, V gene, CDR3 protein, CDR3 DNA. D genes are given only for firm matches. Clone sizes are given selectively: once, few, many, or a class where the clone is expanded.

abundance: -
d_gene: -
j_gene: TRBJ1-2
v_gene: TRBV19
CDR3aa: CASSIAGGYTF
CDR3nt: TGTGCCAGTAGTATAGCAGGTGGCTACACCTTC

abundance: -
d_gene: -
j_gene: TRBJ2-7
v_gene: TRBV5-1
CDR3aa: CASSFNGPPTYEQYF
CDR3nt: TGCGCCAGCAGCTTTAACGGACCACCCACCTACGAGCAGTACTTC

abundance: -
d_gene: -
j_gene: TRBJ2-5
v_gene: TRBV20-1
CDR3aa: CSAPPQYF
CDR3nt: TGCAGTGCCCCGCCCCAGTACTTC

abundance: -
d_gene: -
j_gene: TRBJ1-4
v_gene: TRBV10-1
CDR3aa: CASQSPGDEKLFF
CDR3nt: TGCGCCAGCCAGAGCCCCGGGGATGAAAAACTGTTTTTT

abundance: -
d_gene: -
j_gene: TRBJ1-5
v_gene: TRBV11-2
CDR3aa: CASSRPLDQPQHF
CDR3nt: TGTGCCAGCAGCCGTCCCTTAGATCAGCCCCAGCATTTT

abundance: -
d_gene: -
j_gene: TRBJ1-2
v_gene: TRBV6-5
CDR3aa: CASSYQDSYGYTF
CDR3nt: TGTGCCAGCAGTTACCAGGACAGCTATGGCTACACCTTC

abundance: -
d_gene: -
j_gene: TRBJ2-3
v_gene: TRBV5-1
CDR3aa: CASSRQPSGGFPDTQYF
CDR3nt: TGCGCCAGCAGCAGGCAGCCTAGTGGGGGGTTCCCAGATACGCAGTATTTT

abundance: -
d_gene: -
j_gene: TRBJ1-3
v_gene: TRBV9
CDR3aa: CASRGVGNTIYF
CDR3nt: TGTGCCAGCAGGGGGGTGGGAAACACCATATATTTT

abundance: -
d_gene: -
j_gene: TRBJ1-1
v_gene: TRBV9
CDR3aa: CASHSGENTEAFF
CDR3nt: TGTGCCAGTCACTCGGGGGAGAACACTGAAGCTTTCTTT

abundance: once
d_gene: -
j_gene: TRBJ2-7
v_gene: TRBV7-9
CDR3aa: CASSLTGTSSYEQYF
CDR3nt: TGTGCCAGCAGCCTCACAGGGACGTCCTCCTACGAGCAGTACTTC

abundance: -
d_gene: -
j_gene: TRBJ2-2
v_gene: TRBV2
CDR3aa: CASSASGASYTGELFF
CDR3nt: TGTGCCAGCAGTGCTAGTGGGGCTTCATACACCGGGGAGCTGTTTTTT

abundance: -
d_gene: -
j_gene: TRBJ2-3
v_gene: TRBV5-1
CDR3aa: CASSLATGAGTDTQYF
CDR3nt: TGCGCCAGCAGCTTGGCAACAGGAGCGGGCACAGATACGCAGTATTTT

abundance: -
d_gene: TRBD2
j_gene: TRBJ2-2
v_gene: TRBV5-5
CDR3aa: CASSATGLDTYRELFF
CDR3nt: TGTGCCAGCAGCGCAACGGGACTAGATACCTACCGGGAGCTGTTTTTT

abundance: once
d_gene: -
j_gene: TRBJ1-2
v_gene: TRBV25-1
CDR3aa: CASSVGGPNYGYTF
CDR3nt: TGTGCCAGCAGTGTGGGGGGCCCCAACTATGGCTACACCTTC

abundance: -
d_gene: -
j_gene: TRBJ2-2
v_gene: TRBV7-9
CDR3aa: CASMVLLNTGELFF
CDR3nt: TGTGCCAGCATGGTCCTCCTGAACACCGGGGAGCTGTTTTTT

abundance: -
d_gene: -
j_gene: TRBJ2-7
v_gene: TRBV7-6
CDR3aa: CASSLSRVGSEQYF
CDR3nt: TGTGCCAGCAGCCTCTCCAGGGTGGGGAGCGAGCAGTACTTC

abundance: -
d_gene: TRBD1
j_gene: TRBJ2-7
v_gene: TRBV18
CDR3aa: CASSPLILGQAGEQYF
CDR3nt: TGTGCCAGCTCACCACTGATCCTAGGACAGGCCGGCGAGCAGTACTTC

abundance: -
d_gene: TRBD1
j_gene: TRBJ1-2
v_gene: TRBV7-2
CDR3aa: CASSFRTGGGDYGYTF
CDR3nt: TGTGCCAGCAGCTTTCGTACAGGGGGTGGGGACTATGGCTACACCTTC

abundance: once
d_gene: -
j_gene: TRBJ2-1
v_gene: TRBV4-3
CDR3aa: CASSPRGTDNEQFF
CDR3nt: TGCGCCAGCAGCCCCCGGGGCACAGACAATGAGCAGTTCTTC

abundance: few
d_gene: -
j_gene: TRBJ2-2
v_gene: TRBV5-1
CDR3aa: CASSLALQQVGELFF
CDR3nt: TGCGCCAGCAGCTTGGCTCTCCAGCAAGTCGGGGAGCTGTTTTTT

abundance: -
d_gene: -
j_gene: TRBJ1-6
v_gene: TRBV6-6
CDR3aa: CASSYRVGLDSPLHF
CDR3nt: TGTGCCAGCAGTTATCGGGTTGGCCTGGATTCACCCCTCCACTTT

abundance: -
d_gene: -
j_gene: TRBJ2-7
v_gene: TRBV7-7
CDR3aa: CASSLMGAYEQYF
CDR3nt: TGTGCTAGCAGCTTAATGGGGGCCTACGAGCAGTACTTC

abundance: -
d_gene: -
j_gene: TRBJ1-5
v_gene: TRBV5-8
CDR3aa: CASTSTDGVNQPQHF
CDR3nt: TGTGCCAGCACTTCAACGGACGGAGTCAATCAGCCCCAGCATTTT

abundance: -
d_gene: -
j_gene: TRBJ2-1
v_gene: TRBV4-3
CDR3aa: CASSQGGGKRFF
CDR3nt: TGCGCCAGCAGCCAAGGAGGGGGGAAACGGTTCTTC

abundance: once
d_gene: -
j_gene: TRBJ2-1
v_gene: TRBV19
CDR3aa: CASRTGGSSYNEQFF
CDR3nt: TGTGCCAGTAGAACTGGGGGGAGCTCCTACAATGAGCAGTTCTTC

abundance: -
d_gene: -
j_gene: TRBJ2-5
v_gene: TRBV7-7
CDR3aa: CASSRGPGGEETQYF
CDR3nt: TGTGCCAGCAGCCGAGGGCCCGGGGGTGAAGAGACCCAGTACTTC

abundance: once
d_gene: TRBD2
j_gene: TRBJ2-1
v_gene: TRBV11-3
CDR3aa: CASSSGGVGEQFF
CDR3nt: TGTGCCAGCAGCTCGGGGGGGGTAGGTGAGCAGTTCTTC

abundance: once
d_gene: -
j_gene: TRBJ1-2
v_gene: TRBV10-3
CDR3aa: CAISESREIYGYTF
CDR3nt: TGTGCCATCAGTGAGTCGCGGGAAATATATGGCTACACCTTC

abundance: -
d_gene: TRBD1
j_gene: TRBJ1-4
v_gene: TRBV6-5
CDR3aa: CASSRDRTNEKLFF
CDR3nt: TGTGCCAGCAGTAGGGACAGAACAAATGAAAAACTGTTTTTT

abundance: -
d_gene: -
j_gene: TRBJ1-2
v_gene: TRBV7-2
CDR3aa: CASSAPNNYGYTF
CDR3nt: TGTGCCAGCAGCGCCCCCAATAACTATGGCTACACCTTC

abundance: -
d_gene: TRBD1
j_gene: TRBJ1-5
v_gene: TRBV27
CDR3aa: CASSLRDRGLGAQHF
CDR3nt: TGTGCCAGCAGTTTGCGGGACAGGGGTCTCGGGGCCCAGCATTTT

abundance: -
d_gene: -
j_gene: TRBJ1-2
v_gene: TRBV27
CDR3aa: CASSFRQGGYGYTF
CDR3nt: TGTGCCAGCAGTTTTAGGCAGGGAGGGTATGGCTACACCTTC

abundance: -
d_gene: TRBD1
j_gene: TRBJ1-2
v_gene: TRBV15
CDR3aa: CATSIGTGGGADGYTF
CDR3nt: TGTGCCACCAGCATTGGGACAGGAGGGGGGGCGGATGGCTACACCTTC

abundance: -
d_gene: -
j_gene: TRBJ1-5
v_gene: TRBV29-1
CDR3aa: CSATDGGQPQHF
CDR3nt: TGCAGCGCGACCGACGGAGGTCAGCCCCAGCATTTT

abundance: -
d_gene: -
j_gene: TRBJ1-1
v_gene: TRBV6-1
CDR3aa: CAGYPMGQVEAFF
CDR3nt: TGTGCCGGCTATCCTATGGGGCAAGTTGAAGCTTTCTTT

abundance: -
d_gene: -
j_gene: TRBJ2-3
v_gene: TRBV19
CDR3aa: CASSSTGDTQYF
CDR3nt: TGTGCCAGTAGTTCCACGGGAGATACGCAGTATTTT

abundance: -
d_gene: -
j_gene: TRBJ2-4
v_gene: TRBV7-3
CDR3aa: CASSLGPGAQAKNIQYF
CDR3nt: TGTGCCAGCAGCTTAGGTCCGGGGGCCCAAGCCAAAAACATTCAGTACTTC

abundance: -
d_gene: -
j_gene: TRBJ1-1
v_gene: TRBV6-1
CDR3aa: CASSEYFQGTEAFF
CDR3nt: TGTGCCAGCAGTGAATATTTCCAGGGGACTGAAGCTTTCTTT

abundance: -
d_gene: -
j_gene: TRBJ1-2
v_gene: TRBV5-1
CDR3aa: CASSLDQIWGGYTF
CDR3nt: TGCGCCAGCAGCTTGGATCAGATCTGGGGTGGCTACACCTTC

abundance: -
d_gene: TRBD1
j_gene: TRBJ1-5
v_gene: TRBV19
CDR3aa: CASSTPQGRGDQPQHF
CDR3nt: TGTGCCAGTAGCACACCACAGGGGCGAGGAGATCAGCCCCAGCATTTT

abundance: -
d_gene: -
j_gene: TRBJ1-3
v_gene: TRBV6-5
CDR3aa: CASSFGGGSSGNTIYF
CDR3nt: TGTGCCAGCAGTTTTGGTGGGGGGTCCTCTGGAAACACCATATATTTT

abundance: -
d_gene: -
j_gene: TRBJ1-4
v_gene: TRBV7-9
CDR3aa: CASTGVSNEKLFF
CDR3nt: TGTGCCAGCACCGGAGTCAGCAATGAAAAACTGTTTTTT

abundance: -
d_gene: -
j_gene: TRBJ1-2
v_gene: TRBV29-1
CDR3aa: CSVEGGTYGYTF
CDR3nt: TGCAGCGTTGAGGGGGGGACCTATGGCTACACCTTC

abundance: -
d_gene: -
j_gene: TRBJ2-7
v_gene: TRBV6-6
CDR3aa: CASSFGTVDSYEQYF
CDR3nt: TGTGCCAGCAGTTTCGGGACTGTGGACTCCTACGAGCAGTACTTC

abundance: -
d_gene: TRBD2
j_gene: TRBJ2-3
v_gene: TRBV5-1
CDR3aa: CASSRQVGGSTDTQYF
CDR3nt: TGCGCCAGCAGCCGTCAGGTGGGGGGGTCCACAGATACGCAGTATTTT

abundance: -
d_gene: TRBD1
j_gene: TRBJ1-2
v_gene: TRBV6-6
CDR3aa: CAIRTGGHGYTF
CDR3nt: TGTGCCATTCGGACAGGGGGCCATGGCTACACCTTC

abundance: -
d_gene: -
j_gene: TRBJ2-4
v_gene: TRBV27
CDR3aa: CASSPLNLGKNIQYF
CDR3nt: TGTGCCAGCAGTCCCCTCAATTTGGGCAAAAACATTCAGTACTTC

abundance: -
d_gene: -
j_gene: TRBJ1-5
v_gene: TRBV7-9
CDR3aa: CASSQGLSNQPQHF
CDR3nt: TGTGCCAGCAGCCAGGGGTTGAGCAATCAGCCCCAGCATTTT

abundance: -
d_gene: -
j_gene: TRBJ1-5
v_gene: TRBV5-5
CDR3aa: CASGGYMEQPQHF
CDR3nt: TGTGCCAGCGGAGGTTACATGGAACAGCCCCAGCATTTT

abundance: -
d_gene: TRBD1
j_gene: TRBJ2-1
v_gene: TRBV28
CDR3aa: CASSSDRNDFQQFF
CDR3nt: TGTGCCAGCAGTTCGGACAGGAACGATTTCCAGCAGTTCTTC

abundance: -
d_gene: TRBD1
j_gene: TRBJ1-2
v_gene: TRBV10-3
CDR3aa: CAISEVVTGVGGYTF
CDR3nt: TGTGCCATCAGTGAGGTGGTCACAGGGGTAGGTGGCTACACCTTC

abundance: -
d_gene: TRBD1
j_gene: TRBJ2-7
v_gene: TRBV6-5
CDR3aa: CASSYTWTGSYEQYF
CDR3nt: TGTGCCAGCAGTTACACCTGGACAGGCTCCTACGAGCAGTACTTC

abundance: once
d_gene: TRBD1
j_gene: TRBJ2-7
v_gene: TRBV7-9
CDR3aa: CASSPGTGWSCEQYF
CDR3nt: TGTGCCAGCAGCCCGGGGACAGGGTGGTCCTGCGAGCAGTACTTC

abundance: -
d_gene: -
j_gene: TRBJ1-1
v_gene: TRBV7-9
CDR3aa: CASSQGGSLATEAFF
CDR3nt: TGTGCCAGCAGCCAAGGGGGTTCCCTGGCCACTGAAGCTTTCTTT

abundance: -
d_gene: TRBD1
j_gene: TRBJ1-2
v_gene: TRBV6-5
CDR3aa: CASSYRQGLAYGYTF
CDR3nt: TGTGCCAGCAGTTACCGACAGGGGCTAGCCTATGGCTACACCTTC

abundance: -
d_gene: TRBD1
j_gene: TRBJ1-6
v_gene: TRBV5-1
CDR3aa: CASRFGSLRQGSSYNSPLHF
CDR3nt: TGCGCCAGCAGGTTTGGGTCCCTACGACAGGGGAGCTCCTATAATTCACCCCTCCACTTT

abundance: -
d_gene: TRBD1
j_gene: TRBJ1-2
v_gene: TRBV2
CDR3aa: CASSEGRGGSGYGYTF
CDR3nt: TGTGCCAGCAGTGAAGGCCGAGGGGGCTCCGGCTATGGCTACACCTTC